Sequencing of this T cell receptor (beta chain) was carried out in a study of T cells in Graves' hyperthyroidism and ophthalmopathy. The CDR3 extends over 18 amino acids. Germline V gene sequence: CDR1 SGHTA, CDR2 FQGNSA. V trimming: 4 bases; J trimming: 0 bases; junction bases outside the gene matches: 13. This clonotype was detected ten times or more. Its antigen is unidentified. The TCR beta CDR3 regions underwent amplification using RNA transcripts as the source. The HTBI primer set was used in a first-round RT-PCR of the TCR CDR3. Via MiXCR, TCRdb re-called the multiplex PCR reads, giving one row per CDR3 protein. The repertoire holds approximately 300,000 distinct CDR3 sequences, with 17% as singletons. Whole-study results and caveats: Most clonotypes expanded in thyroid above 0.001 were likewise present in blood.

Fresh 10 ml peripheral blood yielded PBMCs. This sequence joins TRBV7-2 and TRBJ1-1; 8 bases map to TRBD1. This receptor was taken from a woman aged 55-69 years with Graves' ophthalmopathy. The sequenced sample consisted of blood. In nucleotides, the CDR3 is TGTGCCAGCAGCTCTAGGGACACAGGGGGACGTCTGAACACTGAAGCTTTCTTT. It specifies CASSSRDTGGRLNTEAFF.